This passage covers 10 T cell receptor beta chains from one sample sequenced in a study of cytomegalovirus exposure and HLA in healthy donors. Using immunoSEQ multiplex PCR, the repertoire was profiled, and TCRdb retains in-frame clones only, with some absent. The table has about 130,000 clones, roughly 89% seen once. The source material was PBMCs. The source of these receptors is a woman aged 18-29 years in good health and CMV-seronegative.

This clone appeared once. The V call is TRBV2, the J call TRBJ2-5, with a tentative D call TRBD1 (6 bases). Germline CDR1 reads SNHLY; CDR2 reads FYNNEI. CDR3 length equals 14 residues. Trimming left V 6 bases short and J 5 bases short, with 16 bases between. The CDR3 nucleotides read TGTGCCAGCAGAGCTCCGGGCCAGGGGGAGACCCAGTACTTC. Protein product: CASRAPGQGETQYF.

The chain recombines TRBV5-1 with TRBJ1-1, with TRBD1 as a possible D gene (6 bases). This CDR3 has 14 amino acids. Trimming took off 4 bases at V and 1 base at J, with 11 bases between the two ends. Germline CDR1 SGHRS, CDR2 YFSETQ. For the CDR3, the DNA is TGCGCCAGCAGCGAGGGACACCAGAACACTGAAGCTTTCTTT. Its translation: CASSEGHQNTEAFF.

This chain uses TRBV4-1 with TRBJ2-7; 7 positions agree with TRBD1. Germline CDR1 and CDR2: MGHRA and YSYEKL. With 2 bases clipped from V and 3 bases from J, the junction kept 7 bases outside the gene matches. The CDR3 consists of 15 residues. CDR3 DNA: TGCGCCAGCAGCCAAAACGACAGGGCGGTCTACGAGCAGTACTTC. This encodes CASSQNDRAVYEQYF.

V usage is TRBV7-9 and J usage is TRBJ2-6, with D hard to call. Germline V CDR1 and CDR2: SEHNR, FQNEAQ (reference sequence). V dropped 5 bases and J dropped 1 base, with 12 bases sitting between them. CDR3 length: 16 amino acids. The CDR3 region is CASSPPDGSGANVLTF. The CDR3 DNA reads TGTGCCAGCAGCCCCCCCGACGGGTCTGGGGCCAACGTCCTGACTTTC.

The chain joins TRBV11-3 to TRBJ2-7, with 16 bases that match TRBD2. The J segment lost 3 bases and the V segment lost 1 base, leaving 6 bases of the junction unmatched. The CDR3 spans 18 residues. The V gene's germline CDR1 is SGHNT and CDR2 YENEEA. CDR3 DNA: TGTGCCAGCAGCTTAGGGGGGGGACTAGCGGGAGGGTACTACGAGCAGTACTTC. Its translation is CASSLGGGLAGGYYEQYF.

This rearrangement joins TRBV11-3 to TRBJ1-1; TRBD1 matches at 8 bases. V gave up 7 bases and J gave up 2 bases; unmatched junction bases: 6. The CDR3 is made up of 14 amino acids. CDR1 is SGHNT, CDR2 YENEEA, per germline. CDR3 sequence: CASTPGQENTEAFF. The CDR3 DNA reads as TGTGCCAGCACCCCGGGACAGGAAAACACTGAAGCTTTCTTT.

V gene TRBV7-9 combines with J gene TRBJ1-2, with 7 bases matching TRBD1. CDR1 is SEHNR and CDR2 is FQNEAQ in the germline V gene (reference sequence). The trim removed 5 bases at V and 5 bases at J, leaving 11 bases unmatched. The length of the CDR3 is 15 residues. As DNA, the CDR3 is TGTGCCAGCAGCCCTGGGCAGGGGGAGAGATATGGCTACACCTTC. Translated: CASSPGQGERYGYTF. Complete variable domain (other parts from reference TRBV7-9 and TRBJ1-2): DTGVSQNPRHKITKRGQNVTFRCDPISEHNRLYWYRQTLGQGPEFLTYFQNEAQLEKSRLLSDRFSAERPKGSFSTLEIQRTEQGDSAMYLCASSPGQGERYGYTFGSGTRLTVV.

CDR3 amino acids: CASSQERGQGGPYEQYF. CDR3 in DNA: TGCGCCAGCAGCCAAGAAAGGGGGCAGGGGGGTCCCTACGAGCAGTACTTC. V usage is TRBV4-1 and J usage is TRBJ2-7; perhaps TRBD1 as D (7 bases). V was clipped by 0 bases and J by 2 bases, with 17 bases between them. CDR1 is MGHRA, CDR2 YSYEKL, per germline. The CDR3 spans 17 residues.

CDR3 sequence reads: CATSRDYVLSDRSTGELFF. In DNA form, the CDR3 reads TGTGCCACCAGCAGAGATTACGTTTTGTCGGACAGGTCCACCGGGGAGCTGTTTTTT. The chain joins TRBV15 to TRBJ2-2, with 7 nucleotides matching TRBD1. Per germline, CDR1 LNHNV and CDR2 YYDKDF (reference sequence). Germline trimming cut 0 bases from V and 4 bases from J; bases unmatched to any gene: 14. This CDR3 comprises 19 residues.

This clone was detected a few times. The CDR3 nucleotides read TGCGCCAGCAGCCCAGGGGGCGCCGACGAGCAGTACTTC. Amino acid sequence: CASSPGGADEQYF. J is TRBJ2-7 and V is TRBV4-1; TRBD1 agrees at 8 bases. Germline V gives CDR1 MGHRA, CDR2 YSYEKL. The V and J ends lost 4 bases and 5 bases, in that order; junction bases with no gene match: 4. CDR3 length: 13 amino acids.